This T cell receptor beta chain was sequenced in a study of naive CD8 T cells in extremely preterm neonates. Findings of the study overall: Compared with older groups, preterm CDR3s were shorter, with fewer N additions and less trimming.

Extremely preterm deliveries at roughly 22-27 weeks of gestation provided the preterm samples. Sorting kept Annexin V-negative CD3+CD8+CD45RA+CCR7+ naive T cells. Concerning this clone: Antigen specificity is unknown.

Repertoires were generated with immunoSEQ multiplex PCR, while TCRdb's copy carries only in-frame clones and drops some. The data contain 20,000 to 30,000 clones, approximately 88% of them singletons. V lost 3 bases and J lost 5; bases outside the gene matches: 2. The CDR3 has 15 amino acids. The V gene's germline CDR1 is SGDLS and CDR2 YYNGEE. Sequenced input: naive CD8+ T cells from cord blood. The chain links TRBV9 to TRBJ2-3; 14 nucleotides line up with TRBD2. This sequence was found in a boy who was born preterm. CDR3 residues: CASSEGTSGGDTQYF. The CDR3, as DNA: TGTGCCAGCAGCGAGGGGACTAGCGGGGGAGATACGCAGTATTTT.